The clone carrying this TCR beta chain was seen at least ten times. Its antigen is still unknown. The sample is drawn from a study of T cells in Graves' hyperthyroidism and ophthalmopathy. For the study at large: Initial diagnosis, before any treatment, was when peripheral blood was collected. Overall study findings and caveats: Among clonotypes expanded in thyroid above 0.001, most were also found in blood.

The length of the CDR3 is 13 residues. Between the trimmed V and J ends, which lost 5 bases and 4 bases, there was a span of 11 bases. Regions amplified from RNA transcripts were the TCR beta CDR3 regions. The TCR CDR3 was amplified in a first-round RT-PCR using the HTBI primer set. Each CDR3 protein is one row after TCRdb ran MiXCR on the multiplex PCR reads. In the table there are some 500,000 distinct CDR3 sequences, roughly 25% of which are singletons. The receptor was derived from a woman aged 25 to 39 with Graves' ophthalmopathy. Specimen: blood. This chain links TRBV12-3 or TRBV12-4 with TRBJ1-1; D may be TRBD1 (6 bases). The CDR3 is CASSQGPGTEAFF. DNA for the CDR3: TGTGCCAGCAGTCAGGGGCCAGGCACTGAAGCTTTCTTT.